The 13 T cell receptor beta chains reported below all come from one sample, sequenced in a study of blood T cell repertoires in COVID-19. Repertoires were generated with immunoSEQ multiplex PCR, while TCRdb's copy carries only in-frame clones and drops some. The sample records about 260,000 clones, 88% being singletons. Sample: PBMCs or T cells enriched from blood (not recorded which). The receptors were sampled from a middle-aged woman who had been exposed to COVID-19.

This clone came up once. V and J are TRBV2 and TRBJ2-7; 8 bases agree with TRBD2. The CDR3 loop spans 15 amino acids. With 6 bases clipped from V and 3 bases from J, the junction kept 10 bases outside the gene matches. In germline, CDR1 is SNHLY, CDR2 FYNNEI. CDR3: CASSVRGGIDYEQYF. CDR3 DNA: TGTGCCAGCAGCGTACGGGGGGGGATAGACTACGAGCAGTACTTC.

This clone has just a few counts. The rearrangement joins TRBV29-1 to TRBJ2-1, with D possibly TRBD2 on 6 matching bases. This CDR3 region has 12 residues. The V gene's germline CDR1 is SQVTM and CDR2 ANQGSEA. The V and J ends lost 2 bases and 9 bases respectively, with 11 bases between them. This chain's CDR3 is CSVERGWGEQFF. In nucleotides, the CDR3 is TGCAGCGTTGAACGGGGGTGGGGTGAGCAGTTCTTC.

This CDR3 is CATSDLMTSGGPGELFF. The CDR3 DNA reads as TGTGCCACCAGTGATTTGATGACTAGCGGGGGACCCGGGGAGCTGTTTTTT. V and J are TRBV24-1 and TRBJ2-2; TRBD2 agrees at 12 bases. Trimming removed 0 bases from V and 6 bases from J; junction bases left unmatched: 4. This CDR3 spans 17 amino acids. In germline, CDR1 is KGHDR, CDR2 SFDVKD.

The sample holds a few counts of this clone. This chain uses TRBV11-3 with TRBJ1-1, with D possibly matching TRBD1 (5 bases). CDR3 length: 13 residues. Germline CDR1 is SGHNT and CDR2 is YENEEA. V was trimmed by 4 bases and J by 11 bases, leaving 17 bases between them. The CDR3 sequence: CASSYQGTSSAFF. CDR3 nucleotide sequence: TGTGCCAGCAGCTATCAGGGTACGTCATCGGCTTTCTTT. Variable domain in full (rest from reference TRBV11-3 and TRBJ1-1): EAGVVQSPRYKIIEKKQPVAFWCNPISGHNTLYWYLQNLGQGPELLIRYENEEAVDDSQLPKDRFSAERLKGVDSTLKIQPAELGDSAVYLCASSYQGTSSAFFGQGTRLTVV.

The chain carries TRBV7-3 and TRBJ2-1; D may be TRBD1 (5 bases). CDR1 is SGHTA and CDR2 is FQGTGA in the germline V gene. The CDR3 runs to 14 residues. V lost 3 bases to trimming and J lost 6 bases, with 12 bases between them. CDR3 sequence (DNA): TGTGCCAGCAGCTTGGTGCAGGGAACCAATGAGCAGTTCTTC. Protein product: CASSLVQGTNEQFF.

The CDR3 here is CASSRSGFNQPQHF. The DNA of the CDR3 is TGTGCCAGCAGTCGCTCAGGATTCAATCAGCCCCAGCATTTT. This sequence joins TRBV6-5 and TRBJ1-5; no clear D gene. Germline values: CDR1 MNHEY, CDR2 SVGAGI. Trimming stripped 5 bases from V and 3 bases from J, with 11 bases between. CDR3 length equals 14 residues.

This chain connects TRBV19 to TRBJ2-6; D uncertain. Per the germline V gene, CDR1 is LNHDA and CDR2 is SQIVND (reference sequence). The ends were cut back, 2 bases at V and 1 base at J, with 6 bases in the middle. The CDR3 consists of 15 residues. The CDR3 here is CASSIWASGANVLTF. Written as DNA, the CDR3 is TGTGCCAGTAGTATATGGGCTTCTGGGGCCAACGTCCTGACTTTC.

This clone was seen a single time. The CDR3 protein is CASSVGGAQLDTQYF. The CDR3 DNA sequence: TGTGCCAGCAGCGTAGGTGGGGCCCAACTAGATACGCAGTATTTT. The chain combines TRBV9 with TRBJ2-3; tentative D call: TRBD1 (5 bases). CDR1 and CDR2 from the germline V gene are SGDLS and YYNGEE. The CDR3 is 15 residues long. V was clipped by 0 bases and J by 5 bases, with 13 bases between them.

This chain uses TRBV7-2 with TRBJ1-2; TRBD1 matches at 7 bases. With 2 bases clipped from V and 13 bases from J, the junction kept 10 bases outside the gene matches. The germline V gene has CDR1 SGHTA and CDR2 FQGNSA. CDR3 length: 13 residues. The CDR3 bases are TGTGCCAGCAGCTTACCGGGACAGAGCTCTTGCACCTTC. Protein: CASSLPGQSSCTF.

V usage is TRBV27 and J usage is TRBJ2-5; no clear D gene. The germline CDR1 and CDR2 sequences are MNHEY and SMNVEV (reference sequence). The CDR3 is made up of 13 amino acids. Trimming stripped 6 bases from V and 0 bases from J, with 8 bases between. The CDR3, as DNA: TGTGCCAGCAGCCTCACTTACCAAGAGACCCAGTACTTC. Its protein product is CASSLTYQETQYF.

This clone appeared once. V and J are TRBV4-2 and TRBJ1-3; TRBD1 is a possible D gene (5 bases). This CDR3 is built from 18 residues. V lost 0 bases, J lost 3 bases, and 18 bases lay in between. Germline V lookup: CDR1 LGHNA, CDR2 YNFKEQ. CDR3 DNA sequence: TGTGCCAGCAGCCAAGATGCAGGGCGACAACCCTTTGGAAACACCATATATTTT. Amino acid sequence: CASSQDAGRQPFGNTIYF.

The chain has TRBV19 and TRBJ1-1; D possibly corresponds to TRBD1 (6 bases). This CDR3 has 15 amino acids. Germline V CDR1 and CDR2: LNHDA, SQIVND (reference sequence). V was trimmed by 3 bases and J by 3 bases, leaving 14 bases between them. The CDR3 here is CASSMLRGRDTEAFF. DNA for the CDR3: TGTGCCAGTAGTATGCTCAGGGGTAGGGACACTGAAGCTTTCTTT.

V usage is TRBV7-9 and J usage is TRBJ1-5; no clear D. This CDR3 has 13 residues. V shed 4 bases and J shed 7 bases, with 11 bases lying between them. Per germline, CDR1 SEHNR and CDR2 FQNEAQ (reference sequence). The CDR3 nucleotides are TGTGCCAGCAGCTGGGAGGAAGGGCAGCCCCAGCATTTT. This encodes CASSWEEGQPQHF.